The subject of this entry is one T cell receptor beta chain. The antigen this receptor binds is unknown. Base quality data are lacking; no much larger clone is found one base away. The time point label, as the study defines it: baseline before first vaccination. Vaccinee samples were obtained from the UK trials COV001 and COV002, which included a single-blind randomized controlled phase 2/3 trial of AZD1222 (ChAdOx1 nCoV-19) in healthy adults. For TCRbeta chain sequencing, PBMC samples from trial participants were taken at day 0 and at day 28 after the second dose. The sample comes from a study of T cell responses to AZD1222 COVID-19 vaccine (dated by TCRdb to the early 2020s). Regarding the complete study: Because spike-specific TCR depth and breadth did not differ between the two schedules, AZD1222 recipients who got a second dose at roughly 4 weeks were pooled with those who got a second dose at roughly 12 weeks. TCR sequencing was performed for roughly 250 trial participants, of whom about 200 were given two doses of AZD1222 and some 26 were given two doses of MenACWY control vaccine. Trial participants were enrolled by age into 18-55, 56-69 and 70-plus year subgroups, with about 150, 28 and 57 TCR-sequenced participants respectively.

The CDR3 regions of human TCRbeta chains were analyzed by immunosequencing. Processing in the source paper ran as follows. TCRs in the repertoires were compared against a reference library of SARS-CoV-2-specific TCRs that had been generated with the MIRA antigen-specificity platform. Breadth was defined as the fraction of unique TCRs that were SARS-CoV-2-associated, and depth was defined as the fraction of total T cells that were SARS-CoV-2-associated. Using the MIRA data, each spike-specific TCR was assigned both to the spike region to which the TCR was reactive and to a CD4 or CD8 class. Log10-transformed breadth and depth values were compared by one-way ANOVA with Sidak's multiple comparisons tests. The clones in this table, taken by TCRdb from immuneACCESS, are in-frame only. Not every clone is retained; where verified, under half of the shortfall comes from an unresolved V gene, and the cause of the rest is unknown. For V, J and clone size, that table is used; D and trimming come from the DNA. Here the sample has about 140,000 clones; approximately 92% occur a single time. The ten largest clones capture roughly 3.1% of the sample.

V is shortened by 1 base, J by 5 bases, and the region joining them spans 9 bases. Measured from the cysteine to the phenylalanine, the CDR3 is 14 residues long. The retained sequence is limited to the CDR3, 42 bases, with the frame set at the first base. The germline V gene encodes CDR1 LGHDT and CDR2 YNNKEL (reference sequence). General findings and caveats noted by the study authors: No day 14 peak-response samples were available, so repertoires were characterized only after the peak T cell response. After two AZD1222 doses, both the breadth and the depth of spike-specific TCRs were significantly higher than at day 0 and than in MenACWY recipients. The vaccine-associated CD4 TCRs covered the entire spike protein, and the dominant responses fell in regions 160-218 and 743-854. The 56-69-year group was small, and its depth increase did not reach significance, likely because of low power. Reportedly, almost half of the unique spike-specific TCRs recognized epitopes lying outside the regions that are mutated in the B.1.351 and B.1.1.7 variants. Only a handful of AZD1222 recipients were SARS-CoV-2 seropositive at baseline, limiting conclusions about previously exposed vaccinees. Participants were mostly white British, with more females than males. The authors suggested clonal diversity may have been underestimated.

The receptor comes from an adult in good health. This specimen consisted of peripheral blood, obtained on day 0 of AZD1222 vaccination. The chain was built from TRBV3-1 (or the pseudogene TRBV3-2) and TRBJ1-5; the D gene is unclear. The CDR3 region: CASSQGYPYQPQHF. The nucleotide sequence reads as follows: TGTGCCAGCAGCCAAGGATATCCCTATCAGCCCCAGCATTTT.